This TCR beta chain appears in the sequencing data of a study of shared clonotypes between healthy human individuals (TCRdb year 2020). Background on the whole study: Two women and a few men aged 18 to 49 years were included in the cohort. For each donor, three plates each were used for CD4 naive and CD4 memory, two plates were used for CD8 naive, and one plate was used for CD8 memory. To estimate repertoire size and how much clonotype sharing occurs between individuals, the study deeply sequenced the blood TCR repertoires of five or six healthy adults. To increase sequencing depth and limit assay-specific biases, different laboratories used diverse techniques to prepare libraries and sequence TCR repertoires. Leukapheresis yielded between about 0.85 and 10 billion PBMCs per donor.

About this clone itself: Its antigen is currently not known. Base quality data are lacking; no much larger clone is found one base away. Other nucleotide sequences in the sample specify the same CDR3.

Using the deep immunoSEQ assay, multiplex PCR amplified TCR CDR3 regions from genomic DNA. Genomic DNA extracted from each cell subset was distributed evenly over all wells of several immunoSEQ 96-well plates, and each plate served as one replicate. For sorted subsets, each replicate PCR was loaded with roughly 190 ng genomic DNA, equivalent to roughly 30,000 T cell genomes. Purified libraries were quantified with a Qubit 3.0 fluorometer, sized on a Bioanalyzer 2100, and re-quantified with the KAPA Library Quantification kit. Every immunoSEQ 96-well plate was sequenced on a separate single-read 150-cycle Illumina NextSeq 550 flow cell. The source study handled its data this way. The immunoSEQ output contained only junctional sequences without quality scores, so filtering could not match that applied to full-length reads. To assign V/J genes and CDR3, sequences were annotated against IMGT germline references using PyIR, a Python wrapper for IgBLAST v1.9. Any read was removed if the V/J assignment was weak (E-value above 1e-6), the CDR3 was missing, or the read contained stop codons, out-of-frame junctions, or ambiguous translated residues. V3J clonotypes were defined as sequences sharing the same inferred V gene, J gene, and CDR3 amino acid sequence. To compute the percentage overlap between repertoires, the number of shared unique clonotypes was divided by the size of the smaller repertoire. Richness of each repertoire was evaluated using RTK rarefaction, the Chao1 estimator, and Recon v2.1 estimates of unobserved clonotypes. Generation probabilities were computed with OLGA for all TCRbeta clonotypes obtained by the gDNA method from several donors. The clones in this table, taken by TCRdb from immuneACCESS, are in-frame only. Not every clone is retained; where verified, under half of the shortfall comes from an unresolved V gene, and the cause of the rest is unknown. That table supplies the V and J calls and clone size; D and trimming were determined from the DNA. The sample yields roughly 650,000 clones; approximately 96% were counted once. Clones ranked in the top ten supply more than 0.085% of the sample.

CD8 naive samples consisted of CD45RO-negative cells that were positively selected for CCR7, yielding a CD45RA+CCR7+ population without TemRA cells. The donors were healthy, HIV-negative adults with no recently reported acute infections or vaccinations. Every donor was a Caucasian adult residing in Nashville, Tennessee, USA. Blood was obtained by leukapheresis, after which PBMCs were separated by Ficoll-Histopaque density gradient centrifugation and cryopreserved in liquid nitrogen vapor phase. Analytical flow cytometry was used to check the purity and quantity of every magnetically sorted T cell population. Each sorted fraction had its genomic DNA isolated and then quantified by UV absorbance on a Nanodrop 2000c. The study at large found these results: When a few donors were compared, the shared fraction of clonotypes was approximately 5% for naive CD4, 3.5% for naive CD8, about 2.5% for memory CD4, and approximately 0.4% for memory CD8. Clonotypes shared by all four sorted-subset donors showed higher generation probabilities than non-shared clonotypes. Even with the large sequencing depth, rarefaction of the sorted-subset datasets indicated that sequencing was incomplete. Naive subsets generally had larger estimated clonotype richness than memory subsets. Because the study included only a small number of donors, the genetic and exposure-history diversity represented was limited. Sampling was restricted to blood, and TCR repertoires in tissues likely differ from the TCR repertoires found in blood. Based on pairwise subsampling, the degree of clonotype sharing among donors was expected to be affected by sequencing depth.

V is clipped by 2 bases and J by 4 bases, and the sequence between their germline boundaries is 6 bases long. The CDR3 contains 13 residues, cysteine and phenylalanine counted. Left in the record is the CDR3 DNA by itself, 39 bases read in frame from the first base. From the germline V gene (reference sequence), CDR1 is MNHEY and CDR2 is SMNVEV. This TCR derives from a woman in her thirties in good health. This sequence uses TRBV27 and TRBJ1-5; the D gene cannot be named for sure. The sequencing sample was made of naive CD8+ T cells sorted from blood. The sample's cell subset or site label, decoded: CD45RA+CCR7+. For the CDR3, the sequence is CASSLGLNQPQHF. The bases read TGTGCCAGCAGTTTAGGGTTGAATCAGCCCCAGCATTTT.